These 14 T cell receptor beta chains originate from one sample sequenced in a study of blood T cell repertoires in COVID-19. This table comes from immunoSEQ multiplex PCR, and its TCRdb copy is limited to in-frame clones, with some not included. Of 55,000 to 80,000 clones detected, approximately 79% appear once; the ten largest clones hold roughly 20%. Specimen: peripheral blood. All receptors come from an elderly woman with active or convalescent COVID-19.

This clone was seen a handful of times. The CDR3 sequence: CASSYGGGYNEQFF. Written as DNA, the CDR3 is TGTGCCAGCAGTTACGGCGGGGGTTACAATGAGCAGTTCTTC. V and J are TRBV6-5 and TRBJ2-1; 7 nucleotides match TRBD2. V dropped 2 bases and J dropped 4; count of bases not matched to a gene: 2. CDR1 and CDR2 (germline): MNHEY, SVGAGI. The CDR3 is made up of 14 amino acids.

The rearrangement links TRBV11-3 to TRBJ2-5, with D perhaps TRBD1 (5 bases). CDR1 is SGHNT, CDR2 YENEEA, per germline. The CDR3 totals 14 residues. V lost 5 bases and J lost 2, with 12 bases in between. The CDR3 loop is CASSRRQGQETQYF. For the CDR3, the DNA is TGTGCCAGCAGCCGGCGGCAGGGACAAGAGACCCAGTACTTC.

This clone was picked up a small number of times. This sequence joins TRBV19 and TRBJ1-6; D may be TRBD1 (5 bases). The V and J ends lost 5 bases and 12 bases respectively, with 17 bases between them. From germline, CDR1 is LNHDA and CDR2 SQIVND (reference sequence). The CDR3 consists of 14 residues. DNA of the CDR3: TGTGCCAGTAGTCTCCAAGGGGCCCCGGGACCCCTCCACTTT. Its translation is CASSLQGAPGPLHF. Variable domain in full (rest from reference TRBV19 and TRBJ1-6): DGGITQSPKYLFRKEGQNVTLSCEQNLNHDAMYWYRQDPGQGLRLIYYSQIVNDFQKGDIAEGYSVSREKKESFPLTVTSAQKNPTAFYLCASSLQGAPGPLHFGNGTRLTVT.

The chain is built from TRBV2 and TRBJ2-3, with D possibly TRBD2 on 5 matching bases. Germline V gene lookup returns CDR1 SNHLY and CDR2 FYNNEI. The CDR3 is 14 amino acids. Trimming took 4 bases from V and 2 from J, leaving 10 bases between them. CDR3 protein: CASSVGILTDTQYF. Here the CDR3 DNA reads TGTGCCAGCAGTGTCGGGATACTCACAGATACGCAGTATTTT.

The chain recombines TRBV6-5 with TRBJ2-1; the match to TRBD2 covers 7 bases. Germline values: CDR1 MNHEY, CDR2 SVGAGI. J gave up 8 bases and V 8 bases, and 12 bases lay outside the gene matches. CDR3 length: 14 amino acids. CDR3 nucleotides: TGTGCCAGCTGGGGGGGGGTTCCTTATGATGAGCAGTTCTTC. It encodes CASWGGVPYDEQFF.

The chain joins TRBV5-1 to TRBJ2-1; TRBD2 agrees at 11 bases. This CDR3 is 15 amino acids long. V was pared by 4 bases and J by 7 bases, with 7 bases of the junction left unmatched. CDR1 and CDR2 (germline): SGHRS, YFSETQ. The CDR3 nucleotides read TGCGCCAGCAGCAGGGGACTAGCGGTTGATAATGAGCAGTTCTTC. Its protein product is CASSRGLAVDNEQFF. The full variable domain, rest sourced from reference TRBV5-1 and TRBJ2-1, is KAGVTQTPRYLIKTRGQQVTLSCSPISGHRSVSWYQQTPGQGLQFLFEYFSETQRNKGNFPGRFSGRQFSNSRSEMNVSTLELGDSALYLCASSRGLAVDNEQFFGPGTRLTVL.

In its sample, this clone was seen a few times. Other DNA sequences from this sample encode an identical CDR3 as well. The chain employs TRBV3-1 (or the pseudogene TRBV3-2) and TRBJ1-6, with D tentatively TRBD1 (6 bases). The V gene lost 0 bases and the J gene lost 7 bases, with 7 bases spanning the gap. This CDR3 region has 14 residues. CDR1 LGHDT and CDR2 YNNKEL come from the germline V gene (reference sequence). CDR3 protein: CASSQDRGNSPLHF. DNA of the CDR3: TGTGCCAGCAGCCAAGACAGGGGCAATTCACCCCTCCACTTT.

By sample fraction, this clone is medium-sized. The rearrangement links TRBV7-6 to TRBJ2-7, with 7 nucleotides matching TRBD2. V lost 5 bases, J lost 3 bases, and 4 bases stayed unmatched. The CDR3 sequence is 13 residues long. From germline, CDR1 is SGHVS and CDR2 FNYEAQ. The CDR3 nucleotides are TGTGCCAGCAGCGGGGGGGGGAACTACGAGCAGTACTTC. This encodes CASSGGGNYEQYF.

The J gene is TRBJ2-7, the V gene TRBV5-1; the match to TRBD2 covers 13 bases. With V trimmed by 4 bases and J by 4 bases, 8 bases remained unmatched. The length of the CDR3 is 16 residues. Germline lookup yields CDR1 SGHRS and CDR2 YFSETQ. CDR3 sequence: CASSPGLAGAVYEQYF. CDR3 nucleotide sequence: TGCGCCAGCAGCCCAGGACTAGCGGGGGCCGTGTACGAGCAGTACTTC. Full variable domain (rest looked up from reference TRBV5-1 and TRBJ2-7): KAGVTQTPRYLIKTRGQQVTLSCSPISGHRSVSWYQQTPGQGLQFLFEYFSETQRNKGNFPGRFSGRQFSNSRSEMNVSTLELGDSALYLCASSPGLAGAVYEQYFGPGTRLTVT.

The sample holds one count of this clone. The chain employs TRBV4-1 and TRBJ2-5; D not resolved. Germline lookup yields CDR1 MGHRA and CDR2 YSYEKL. This CDR3 is built from 13 residues. The V and J ends lost 4 bases and 4 bases respectively, with 10 bases between them. The CDR3 loop reads CASSPRQGETQYF. The CDR3 bases are TGCGCCAGCAGCCCCCGACAAGGAGAGACCCAGTACTTC.

The chain carries TRBV7-3 and TRBJ1-5, with D unclear. V lost 2 bases and J lost 4, with 9 bases in between. Germline-derived CDR1 and CDR2 are SGHTA and FQGTGA. The CDR3 is made up of 14 amino acids. In DNA form, the CDR3 reads TGTGCCAGCAGCTTAGGGCGGGGAAATCAGCCCCAGCATTTT. Translated: CASSLGRGNQPQHF. Filled out from reference TRBV7-3 and TRBJ1-5, the complete variable domain reads GAGVSQTPSNKVTEKGKYVELRCDPISGHTALYWYRQSLGQGPEFLIYFQGTGAADDSGLPNDRFFAVRPEGSVSTLKIQRTERGDSAVYLCASSLGRGNQPQHFGDGTRLSIL.

In DNA, the CDR3 is TGTGCCACACTACGGGACAACTCCTACGAGCAGTACTTC. This codes for CATLRDNSYEQYF. This chain uses TRBV6-5 with TRBJ2-7, with D tentatively TRBD1 (6 bases). CDR1 MNHEY and CDR2 SVGAGI come from the germline V gene. Deletions cut 10 bases from V and 0 bases from J, with 13 bases between. The CDR3 covers 13 residues.

J is TRBJ2-7 and V is TRBV5-6, with a weak D call TRBD2 (5 bases). The germline V and J ends were trimmed by 0 bases and 3 bases, with 16 bases remaining between them. CDR3 size: 16 residues. Germline V lookup: CDR1 SGHDT, CDR2 YYEEEE. The CDR3 DNA is TGTGCCAGCAGCTTGGGCCCTGGTTCCGAGGGCTACGAGCAGTACTTC. It specifies CASSLGPGSEGYEQYF. The full variable domain, with the rest looked up from reference TRBV5-6 and TRBJ2-7, is DAGVTQSPTHLIKTRGQQVTLRCSPKSGHDTVSWYQQALGQGPQFIFQYYEEEERQRGNFPDRFSGHQFPNYSSELNVNALLLGDSALYLCASSLGPGSEGYEQYFGPGTRLTVT.

The rearrangement joins TRBV6-5 to TRBJ1-1; D is unclear. This CDR3 comprises 13 residues. The germline V gene has CDR1 MNHEY and CDR2 SVGAGI. Trimming left V 7 bases short and J 9 bases short, with 18 bases between. CDR3 nucleotides: TGTGCCAGCACCCAGGATCTGGGTCTAAAAGCTTTCTTT. This gives the protein CASTQDLGLKAFF.